The 28 T cell receptor beta chains given below trace back to one sample, sequenced in a study of cytomegalovirus exposure and HLA in healthy donors. Method: immunoSEQ multiplex PCR; TCRdb's copy keeps in-frame clones and lacks some. The data hold about 280,000 clones, with roughly 90% observed a single time. The source material was PBMCs. The origin of the receptors is a young woman in good health and CMV-seronegative.

This chain uses TRBV28 with TRBJ2-7, with D possibly TRBD2 on 7 matching bases. V lost 7 bases and J lost 5, with 15 bases in between. Germline V gene lookup returns CDR1 MDHEN and CDR2 SYDVKM. The CDR3 runs to 13 residues. The CDR3 loop is CASTRGRDNEQYF. In DNA, the CDR3 is TGTGCCAGCACGCGGGGGCGGGATAACGAGCAGTACTTC.

V gene TRBV28 combines with J gene TRBJ1-6; weak D call: TRBD1 (6 bases). The CDR3 is made up of 15 amino acids. V shed 6 bases and J shed 4 bases, with 13 bases lying between them. CDR1 MDHEN and CDR2 SYDVKM come from the germline V gene. CDR3 in amino acids: CASRDDTGYNSPLHF. CDR3 nucleotide sequence: TGTGCCAGCAGGGACGATACAGGGTATAATTCACCCCTCCACTTT.

The chain links TRBV28 to TRBJ2-7; D is perhaps TRBD1 (6 bases). Trimming cost V 5 bases and J 5 bases, with 10 bases left between them. The CDR3 is made up of 12 amino acids. Per the germline V gene, CDR1 is MDHEN and CDR2 is SYDVKM. The CDR3, as DNA: TGTGCCAGCAGTACAAGGACAGACGAGCAGTACTTC. Encoded protein: CASSTRTDEQYF. Supplemented by reference TRBV28 and TRBJ2-7, the full variable domain reads DVKVTQSSRYLVKRTGEKVFLECVQDMDHENMFWYRQDPGLGLRLIYFSYDVKMKEKGDIPEGYSVSREKKERFSLILESASTNQTSMYLCASSTRTDEQYFGPGTRLTVT.

The J gene is TRBJ1-2, the V gene TRBV7-2; tentatively, D is TRBD1 (6 bases). Between the trimmed V and J ends, which lost 1 base and 4 bases, there was a span of 7 bases. The CDR3 extends over 13 amino acids. The germline V gene encodes CDR1 SGHTA and CDR2 FQGNSA. The CDR3 DNA reads as TGTGCCAGCAGCTTAGTCAGGGGCTATGGCTACACCTTC. This codes for CASSLVRGYGYTF.

The chain has TRBV29-1 and TRBJ2-6; 9 bases align to TRBD1. CDR1 and CDR2 from the germline V gene are SQVTM and ANQGSEA. V dropped 6 bases and J dropped 4; count of bases not matched to a gene: 10. The CDR3 spans 16 residues. CDR3: CSVPGDRAGGANVLTF. Written as DNA, the CDR3 is TGCAGCGTCCCCGGGGACAGGGCGGGCGGGGCCAACGTCCTGACTTTC.

The V gene is TRBV28, the J gene TRBJ1-6; D unclear. Trimming took 6 bases from V and 0 from J, leaving 12 bases between them. This CDR3 is built from 16 residues. From germline, CDR1 is MDHEN and CDR2 SYDVKM. The CDR3 DNA follows: TGTGCCAGCAGGTTTCAACGGAGCTCCTATAATTCACCCCTCCACTTT. Residues: CASRFQRSSYNSPLHF.

This chain joins TRBV7-3 and TRBJ2-5; possibly TRBD2 for D (6 bases). The CDR3 has 13 amino acids. V dropped 5 bases and J dropped 1 base, with 8 bases sitting between them. Germline lookup yields CDR1 SGHTA and CDR2 FQGTGA. The CDR3 DNA follows: TGTGCCAGCAGCCCCGGGGGCCAAGAGACCCAGTACTTC. As protein: CASSPGGQETQYF.

Many counts were recorded for this clone. The chain uses TRBV25-1 and TRBJ2-2, with 7 nucleotides matching TRBD1. This CDR3 spans 14 amino acids. J lost 6 bases, V lost 6 bases, and 7 bases had no gene match. CDR1 is MGHDK and CDR2 is SYGVNS in the germline V gene. This CDR3 is CASSPKDRAGELFF. The CDR3, as DNA: TGTGCCAGCAGCCCCAAAGACAGGGCCGGGGAGCTGTTTTTT.

The chain couples TRBV10-1 to TRBJ2-2; weak D call: TRBD1 (6 bases). Trimming shortened V by 3 bases and J by 6 bases, and 14 bases separated the two germline ends. Germline values: CDR1 WNHNN, CDR2 SYGVQD (reference sequence). The CDR3 has 15 residues. CDR3 sequence: CASSDPAAGAGELFF. The CDR3 DNA sequence: TGCGCCAGCAGTGACCCGGCGGCAGGGGCCGGGGAGCTGTTTTTT.

The J gene is TRBJ1-1, the V gene TRBV2; D is perhaps TRBD1 (6 bases). CDR3 size: 13 residues. Trimming removed 5 bases at V and 4 bases at J, with 11 bases between. CDR1 and CDR2 from the germline V gene are SNHLY and FYNNEI. CDR3 residues: CASSQQGPTEAFF. CDR3 sequence (DNA): TGTGCCAGCAGTCAACAGGGACCCACTGAAGCTTTCTTT.

This chain connects TRBV19 to TRBJ1-5; D gene unclear. Germline V lookup: CDR1 LNHDA, CDR2 SQIVND (reference sequence). The V gene lost 5 bases and the J gene lost 1 base, with 15 bases spanning the gap. CDR3 length equals 16 residues. The CDR3 DNA follows: TGTGCCAGTAGTCTTACAACGGCGGGCAGCAATCAGCCCCAGCATTTT. It encodes CASSLTTAGSNQPQHF.

The genes are TRBV6-4 and TRBJ2-3, with D possibly TRBD2 on 6 matching bases. V was pared by 6 bases and J by 7 bases, with 17 bases between. The CDR3 is 14 residues long. Germline CDR1 MRHNA, CDR2 SNTAGT. The CDR3 nucleotides are TGTGCCAGCAGCGAAGCGGGTTCCAGGAATACGCAGTATTTT. Amino acid sequence: CASSEAGSRNTQYF.

The V gene is TRBV7-6, the J gene TRBJ1-2; TRBD1 aligns across 9 bases. The V gene end was trimmed by 5 bases and the J gene end by 3 bases; junction bases not matched to a gene: 10. Germline V gene sequence: CDR1 SGHVS, CDR2 FNYEAQ. The CDR3 sequence is 16 residues long. In DNA form, the CDR3 reads TGTGCCAGCAGCCACACCCCGGGACAGGGAGACTATGGCTACACCTTC. Its protein product is CASSHTPGQGDYGYTF. Complete variable domain (other parts from reference TRBV7-6 and TRBJ1-2): GAGVSQSPRYKVTKRGQDVALRCDPISGHVSLYWYRQALGQGPEFLTYFNYEAQQDKSGLPNDRFSAERPEGSISTLTIQRTEQRDSAMYRCASSHTPGQGDYGYTFGSGTRLTVV.

The gene calls are TRBV5-1 and TRBJ2-1, with D tentatively TRBD2 (6 bases). Trimming left V 1 base short and J 8 bases short, with 13 bases between. The CDR3 is 14 amino acids. The germline CDR1 and CDR2 sequences are SGHRS and YFSETQ. This chain's CDR3 is CASSLTSSGYEQFF. CDR3 nucleotides: TGCGCCAGCAGCTTGACTAGCTCAGGCTATGAGCAGTTCTTC.

V usage is TRBV30 and J usage is TRBJ1-5, with D maybe TRBD1 (6 bases). This CDR3 comprises 15 residues. V lost 5 bases and J 2 bases, leaving 16 bases between the germline ends. The germline V gene encodes CDR1 GTSNPN and CDR2 SVGIG (reference sequence). CDR3 loop: CAWSTPTGGNQPQHF. DNA for the CDR3: TGTGCCTGGTCAACCCCGACAGGAGGCAATCAGCCCCAGCATTTT.

The V gene is TRBV28, the J gene TRBJ1-5, with D tentatively TRBD1 (6 bases). Germline V gene lookup returns CDR1 MDHEN and CDR2 SYDVKM. The germline V and J ends were trimmed by 5 bases and 7 bases, with 18 bases remaining between them. There are 15 residues in the CDR3. The chain's CDR3 is CASSRDTVPGQPQHF. CDR3 in DNA: TGTGCCAGCAGTCGGGACACCGTCCCGGGGCAGCCCCAGCATTTT.

The chain couples TRBV4-3 to TRBJ2-1, with 8 bases lining up with TRBD2. V lost 7 bases, J lost 4 bases, and 9 bases stayed unmatched. Germline V gives CDR1 LGHNA, CDR2 YSLEER. This CDR3 has 15 amino acids. The CDR3 coding sequence is TGCGCCAGCACCACATCTAGCGGGTATTACAATGAGCAGTTCTTC. Amino acid sequence: CASTTSSGYYNEQFF.

The chain recombines TRBV5-4 with TRBJ1-3; perhaps TRBD1 as D (6 bases). The CDR3 runs 15 residues. Trimming shortened V by 3 bases and J by 3 bases, and 13 bases separated the two germline ends. Germline CDR1 SGHNT, CDR2 YYREEE (reference sequence). The CDR3 loop is CASSSETGRGNTIYF. As DNA, the CDR3 is TGTGCCAGCAGCTCGGAGACAGGTCGTGGAAACACCATATATTTT.

The chain links TRBV28 to TRBJ2-2; possible D gene TRBD2, 6 bases. Deletions cut 11 bases from V and 3 bases from J, with 10 bases between. The CDR3 is 12 residues long. Looked up from germline, CDR1 is MDHEN and CDR2 is SYDVKM. The CDR3 nucleotides read TGTGCCGGCGGGGATGACACCGGGGAGCTGTTTTTT. This translates into CAGGDDTGELFF.

The chain uses TRBV9 and TRBJ2-3, with 7 bases matching TRBD2. The CDR3 runs to 16 residues. V was clipped by 0 bases and J by 0 bases; unmatched bases: 4. Per germline, CDR1 SGDLS and CDR2 YYNGEE. The CDR3 is CASSVEQRGSTDTQYF. The CDR3 coding sequence is TGTGCCAGCAGCGTAGAGCAGCGGGGTAGCACAGATACGCAGTATTTT.

V usage is TRBV11-2 and J usage is TRBJ1-3; D possibly corresponds to TRBD1 (6 bases). From germline, CDR1 is SGHAT and CDR2 FQNNGV. V lost 7 bases and J 8 bases, leaving 18 bases between the germline ends. The CDR3 length is 14 residues. DNA for the CDR3: TGTGCCAGCACCCGAACGGGACAACAGCACACCATATATTTT. This encodes CASTRTGQQHTIYF. The whole variable domain, filled in from reference TRBV11-2 and TRBJ1-3, reads EAGVAQSPRYKIIEKRQSVAFWCNPISGHATLYWYQQILGQGPKLLIQFQNNGVVDDSQLPKDRFSAERLKGVDSTLKIQPAKLEDSAVYLCASTRTGQQHTIYFGEGSWLTVV.

The CDR3 DNA follows: TGTGCCTGGGCTCCAGGGGCGTACGAGCAGTACTTC. Translated, it gives CAWAPGAYEQYF. This rearrangement joins TRBV30 to TRBJ2-7; TRBD1 is a possible D gene (6 bases). V dropped 5 bases and J dropped 4 bases, with 12 bases sitting between them. The CDR3 is 12 residues long. The germline V gene encodes CDR1 GTSNPN and CDR2 SVGIG (reference sequence). Full variable domain (rest looked up from reference TRBV30 and TRBJ2-7): SQTIHQWPATLVQPVGSPLSLECTVEGTSNPNLYWYRQAAGRGLQLLFYSVGIGQISSEVPQNLSASRPQDRQFILSSKKLLLSDSGFYLCAWAPGAYEQYFGPGTRLTVT.

For the CDR3, the DNA is TGTGCCAGCAGCTCTGGACTGCTAAACTCTGGAAACACCATATATTTT. It yields the protein CASSSGLLNSGNTIYF. The chain couples TRBV7-9 to TRBJ1-3, with D unclear. V lost 4 bases and J 0 bases, leaving 13 bases between the germline ends. The CDR3 consists of 16 residues. CDR1 SEHNR and CDR2 FQNEAQ come from the germline V gene (reference sequence).

This clone came up a few times. The V and J genes are TRBV27 and TRBJ2-7; TRBD2 is a possible D gene (5 bases). Deletions cut 5 bases from V and 5 bases from J, with 13 bases between. Germline CDR1 and CDR2: MNHEY and SMNVEV (reference sequence). CDR3 length: 13 amino acids. The CDR3 nucleotides read TGTGCCAGCAGTCCCGACGACTATGACGAGCAGTACTTC. Its protein is CASSPDDYDEQYF.

Turning to this clone: A junction boundary mismatches the germline segment, possibly from a read error. V is TRBV4-1 and J is TRBJ1-4; 8 bases fit TRBD1. CDR3 length equals 18 residues. Germline V lookup: CDR1 MGHRA, CDR2 YSYEKL. CDR3: CASSQDSDEGDRSSTPTF. CDR3 coding DNA: TGCGCCAGCAGCCAAGATTCCGATGAAGGGGACAGGTCAAGCACACCGACTTTT.

The V and J genes are TRBV6-5 and TRBJ2-7, with TRBD1 as a possible D gene (5 bases). CDR1 MNHEY and CDR2 SVGAGI come from the germline V gene. V gave up 2 bases and J gave up 3 bases, with 11 bases separating them. The CDR3 contains 14 residues. The CDR3 loop is CASSYDRSDYEQYF. DNA for the CDR3: TGTGCCAGCAGTTACGACAGATCTGACTACGAGCAGTACTTC.

This clone has a single count. The chain is built from TRBV4-2 and TRBJ1-2; tentatively, D is TRBD1 (5 bases). The V gene's germline CDR1 is LGHNA and CDR2 YNFKEQ. The CDR3 runs 19 residues. With 8 bases removed from V and 3 bases from J, the gap between germline ends came to 31 bases. This chain's CDR3 is CASLRVGSRRERGYYGYTF. DNA for the CDR3: TGTGCCAGCTTACGGGTGGGTTCCCGAAGGGAAAGGGGATACTATGGCTACACCTTC.

This rearrangement joins TRBV11-3 to TRBJ2-1; TRBD2 matches 11 bases. CDR3 length: 16 residues. The ends lost 2 bases at V and 5 bases at J; junction bases unmatched: 5. The germline V gene encodes CDR1 SGHNT and CDR2 YENEEA. The CDR3 region is CASSLIIAGGNNEQFF. CDR3 DNA: TGTGCCAGCAGCTTAATTATAGCGGGGGGGAACAATGAGCAGTTCTTC.